This TCR beta chain was recovered during a study of human T cells and chemical hapten exposure. Study-level background: Scalp application of diphenylcyclopropenone was performed weekly in patients across the entire roughly 24-week study.

In the source study's methods: Samples had a median of approximately 89,000 TCRs, ranging about 20,000 to 700,000. MiXCR was run by TCRdb on the RACE reads, yielding one entry per CDR3 protein. Here the V and J calls rest on TCRdb's processing, not on the authors' analysis. Here the sample spans some 110,000 distinct CDR3 sequences, less than 40% being singletons. Study observations and caveats: Expanded TCRs were compared with controls, and the expanded TCRs formed significantly more large CDR3 similarity clusters.

Time point here: patch test 3, about 24 weeks after DPC sensitization. Treatment meaning: therapeutic diphenylcyclopropenone sensitization with weekly scalp DPC. This clonotype has just a few counts. Its target is not known. This CDR3 contains 20 residues. Trimming at V came to 0 bases and at J to 0 bases, leaving 9 bases not matched to a gene. Germline V gene lookup returns CDR1 SGHRS and CDR2 YFSETQ. The sequencing here drew on whole blood, taken in connection with sensitization to the hapten diphenylcyclopropenone (DPC). This receptor was obtained from a man between 40 and 49 years old with alopecia areata. Some clones in this sample may be carry-over from other donors' samples. The chain links TRBV5-1 to TRBJ2-3, with 14 bases fitting TRBD2. As DNA, the CDR3 is TGCGCCAGCAGCTTGGATTGGGGGACTAGCGGGAGAATAAGCACAGATACGCAGTATTTT. It translates to CASSLDWGTSGRISTDTQYF.